The next 20 T cell receptor beta chains were all read from a single sample in a study of blood T cell repertoires in COVID-19. Here immunoSEQ multiplex PCR was the method, and the copy in TCRdb shows in-frame clones only, minus some. The sample yields approximately 390,000 clones, roughly 90% seen once. Sequenced material: peripheral blood. The source is a man between 18 and 29 years old with active or convalescent COVID-19.

J is TRBJ1-4 and V is TRBV6-5; 8 nucleotides match TRBD1. The ends lost 5 bases at V and 10 bases at J; junction bases unmatched: 9. The CDR3 sequence is 14 residues long. Germline V CDR1 and CDR2: MNHEY, SVGAGI. The CDR3 sequence is CASSSGQGGGKLFF. The CDR3 DNA reads as TGTGCCAGCAGTAGTGGACAGGGCGGGGGAAAACTGTTTTTT.

The chain has TRBV11-2 and TRBJ2-7; 9 nucleotides match TRBD2. Germline lookup yields CDR1 SGHAT and CDR2 FQNNGV. CDR3 length: 15 amino acids. Unmatched junction bases numbered 12, after V lost 6 bases and J lost 6 bases. Here the CDR3 DNA reads TGTGCCAGCAGTTTACGTGCGGGAGGGCAAGGCGAGCAGTACTTC. As protein: CASSLRAGGQGEQYF.

The genes are TRBV28 and TRBJ1-2; weak D call: TRBD1 (6 bases). The germline gives CDR1 MDHEN, CDR2 SYDVKM. Trimming stripped 3 bases from V and 4 bases from J, with 24 bases between. The CDR3 is 18 amino acids. The CDR3 is CASSFLTSGQLEIYGYTF. The CDR3 DNA sequence: TGTGCCAGCAGTTTCCTCACCTCAGGACAGCTAGAAATCTATGGCTACACCTTC.

The chain joins TRBV19 to TRBJ1-2, with D unclear. Germline CDR1 is LNHDA and CDR2 is SQIVND (reference sequence). Between the trimmed V and J ends, which lost 3 bases and 5 bases, there was a span of 10 bases. The CDR3 extends over 13 amino acids. CDR3 amino acids: CASSISGDYGYTF. The CDR3, as DNA: TGTGCCAGTAGTATTTCCGGTGATTATGGCTACACCTTC.

The count of this clone is one. The chain couples TRBV19 to TRBJ1-1; 8 positions match TRBD1. V lost 4 bases, J lost 4 bases, and 5 bases stayed unmatched. CDR3 size: 14 residues. Germline V gives CDR1 LNHDA, CDR2 SQIVND (reference sequence). CDR3 bases: TGTGCCAGTAGTACAACCAGGGGGCGCACTGAAGCTTTCTTT. This sequence encodes CASSTTRGRTEAFF.

The V and J genes are TRBV9 and TRBJ2-1; 8 bases line up with TRBD2. CDR1 is SGDLS and CDR2 is YYNGEE in the germline V gene. The CDR3 sequence is 13 residues long. The ends lost 3 bases at V and 8 bases at J; junction bases unmatched: 4. The CDR3 region has the DNA TGTGCCAGCAGCGCCGGGGGGGGCTATGAGCAGTTCTTC. Amino acid sequence: CASSAGGGYEQFF.

The chain recombines TRBV19 with TRBJ1-2; possible D gene TRBD1, 6 bases. Per germline, CDR1 LNHDA and CDR2 SQIVND (reference sequence). This CDR3 region has 13 residues. V was shortened by 7 bases and J by 6 bases, with 15 bases between the two germline ends. CDR3 protein: CASMGDKDHGYTF. The CDR3 nucleotides are TGTGCCAGTATGGGGGACAAGGACCATGGCTACACCTTC.

The rearrangement links TRBV2 to TRBJ2-1, with D perhaps matching TRBD2 (6 bases). The CDR3 has 14 residues. From germline, CDR1 is SNHLY and CDR2 FYNNEI. V lost 6 bases, J lost 7 bases, and 16 bases lay in between. The CDR3 coding sequence is TGTGCCAGCAGAAAGGAGGCGGGGTGGAATGAGCAGTTCTTC. It specifies CASRKEAGWNEQFF.

The chain uses TRBV28 and TRBJ2-5; 11 bases fit TRBD1. The CDR3 length is 14 residues. Trimming cost V 6 bases and J 5 bases; bases outside gene matches: 5. Germline assignment: CDR1 MDHEN and CDR2 SYDVKM. The CDR3 region is CASSRTGGGETQYF. CDR3 DNA sequence: TGTGCCAGCAGCCGGACAGGGGGCGGGGAGACCCAGTACTTC.

The chain links TRBV7-9 to TRBJ1-2; D gene uncertain. Trimming removed 5 bases at V and 4 bases at J, with 8 bases between. Germline CDR1 and CDR2: SEHNR and FQNEAQ (reference sequence). This CDR3 spans 12 amino acids. CDR3 bases: TGTGCCAGCAGCCCACAGATCTATGGCTACACCTTC. The encoded protein is CASSPQIYGYTF.

The V gene is TRBV27, the J gene TRBJ1-5, with D hard to call. The germline V gene encodes CDR1 MNHEY and CDR2 SMNVEV (reference sequence). With 2 bases removed from V and 5 bases from J, the gap between germline ends came to 7 bases. This CDR3 comprises 13 residues. The CDR3: CASSLVGDQPQHF. The CDR3 bases are TGTGCCAGCAGTTTAGTCGGTGATCAGCCCCAGCATTTT.

The V and J genes are TRBV18 and TRBJ2-3; 11 bases are shared with TRBD2. Germline CDR1 KGHSH, CDR2 LQKENI. The V gene end was trimmed by 7 bases and the J gene end by 1 base; junction bases not matched to a gene: 4. The CDR3 consists of 15 residues. The CDR3 is CASFLLAGGTDTQYF. Here the CDR3 DNA reads TGTGCCAGCTTCCTACTAGCGGGGGGCACAGATACGCAGTATTTT.

V is TRBV28 and J is TRBJ1-1, with 7 bases aligning to TRBD1. The V segment lost 5 bases and the J segment 0 bases; nucleotides outside the gene matches: 6. The CDR3 has 15 residues. In germline, CDR1 is MDHEN, CDR2 SYDVKM. In DNA, the CDR3 is TGTGCCAGCAGTCCAATGACAGGGATGAACACTGAAGCTTTCTTT. Translation: CASSPMTGMNTEAFF.

This clone was observed a handful of times. This chain joins TRBV7-9 and TRBJ1-2; possible D gene TRBD1, 5 bases. From germline, CDR1 is SEHNR and CDR2 FQNEAQ (reference sequence). The germline V and J ends were trimmed by 2 bases and 5 bases, with 15 bases remaining between them. There are 15 residues in the CDR3. CDR3 protein: CASSLRNTGGYGYTF. CDR3 DNA: TGTGCCAGCAGCTTAAGGAACACTGGGGGGTATGGCTACACCTTC.

CDR3 region: CSVATVGNTIYF. CDR3 sequence (DNA): TGCAGCGTTGCAACAGTTGGAAACACCATATATTTT. The V and J genes are TRBV29-1 and TRBJ1-3; D not resolved. The germline V gene encodes CDR1 SQVTM and CDR2 ANQGSEA. The V and J ends lost 4 bases and 3 bases respectively, with 7 bases between them. This CDR3 contains 12 residues. Variable domain in full (rest from reference TRBV29-1 and TRBJ1-3): SAVISQKPSRDICQRGTSLTIQCQVDSQVTMMFWYRQQPGQSLTLIATANQGSEATYESGFVIDKFPISRPNLTFSTLTVSNMSPEDSSIYLCSVATVGNTIYFGEGSWLTVV.

The chain has TRBV7-9 and TRBJ2-1; D call uncertain. CDR3 size: 12 residues. Trimming removed 1 base from V and 8 bases from J, with 6 bases in between. Germline lookup yields CDR1 SEHNR and CDR2 FQNEAQ (reference sequence). This CDR3 is CASSLEAYEQFF. The CDR3 bases are TGTGCCAGCAGCTTAGAAGCGTATGAGCAGTTCTTC.

CDR3 sequence: CASRDREIYGYTF. The CDR3 coding sequence is TGTGCCAGCAGAGACCGGGAGATCTATGGCTACACCTTC. This chain uses TRBV6-5 with TRBJ1-2; D remains ambiguous. Per germline, CDR1 MNHEY and CDR2 SVGAGI. The CDR3 loop spans 13 amino acids. The ends were cut back, 6 bases at V and 4 bases at J, with 12 bases in the middle.

The rearrangement joins TRBV6-5 to TRBJ2-2; 8 bases are a match to TRBD1. The CDR3 consists of 13 residues. V lost 8 bases, J lost 7 bases, and 6 bases stayed unmatched. From germline, CDR1 is MNHEY and CDR2 SVGAGI. CDR3 coding DNA: TGTGCCAGCGAGACAGGGGTTAACGGGGAGCTGTTTTTT. Translating gives CASETGVNGELFF.

This chain connects TRBV28 to TRBJ1-2; D perhaps matches TRBD1 (5 bases). This CDR3 comprises 13 residues. CDR1 and CDR2 (germline): MDHEN, SYDVKM. Here the CDR3 reads CVSSTGDAVGYTF. CDR3 DNA: TGTGTCAGTTCAACAGGCGATGCGGTTGGCTACACCTTC.

The chain joins TRBV4-3 to TRBJ1-4, with TRBD1 matching 11 bases. The CDR3 has 15 amino acids. With 4 bases clipped from V and 8 bases from J, the junction kept 6 bases outside the gene matches. Germline loops: CDR1 LGHNA, CDR2 YSLEER. The CDR3 loop is CASSPGDRGEEKLFF. In nucleotides, the CDR3 is TGCGCCAGCAGCCCCGGGGACAGGGGGGAGGAAAAACTGTTTTTT.